A single sample gave rise to the 11 T cell receptor beta chains below, sequenced in a study of cytomegalovirus exposure and HLA in healthy donors. 60 Vbeta and 13 Jbeta primers were used in PCR. The assay was immunoSEQ multiplex PCR, and TCRdb's table has in-frame clones only and misses some. The sample includes roughly 190,000 clones, roughly 60% seen only once; the top ten take over 2.5%. The sample taken for sequencing was PBMCs. All receptors derive from a man in his forties in good health and CMV-seronegative.

The rearrangement links TRBV11-2 to TRBJ2-5; 8 positions agree with TRBD1. CDR1 is SGHAT, CDR2 FQNNGV, per germline. With V trimmed by 5 bases and J by 7 bases, 9 bases remained unmatched. The CDR3 covers 14 residues. Here the CDR3 DNA reads TGTGCCAGCAGCGTCAGGGGGCTCGATGGGACCCAGTACTTC. Translating it yields CASSVRGLDGTQYF.

This clone was observed once. This chain joins TRBV28 and TRBJ2-3; 10 positions match TRBD2. The trim removed 8 bases at V and 5 bases at J, leaving 13 bases unmatched. Per germline, CDR1 MDHEN and CDR2 SYDVKM. The CDR3 is made up of 16 amino acids. Here the CDR3 reads CASFPIAGGSRDTQYF. The CDR3 nucleotides are TGTGCCAGCTTCCCTATAGCGGGGGGCTCTCGAGATACGCAGTATTTT.

With respect to this clone: The sample carries other DNA sequences with the same CDR3. The chain links TRBV29-1 to TRBJ2-3, with 9 bases aligning to TRBD2. V shed 4 bases, J shed 1 base, and the junction held 0 bases outside the gene matches. The CDR3 covers 13 residues. Germline CDR1 and CDR2: SQVTM and ANQGSEA. The CDR3: CSVGLAGTDTQYF. CDR3 bases: TGCAGCGTTGGACTAGCGGGCACAGATACGCAGTATTTT.

This clone has more than one count but fewer than ten. The chain joins TRBV6-1 to TRBJ2-5; 8 nucleotides agree with TRBD1. The J call may be faulty, since TRBJ2-7 better matches the DNA end. The CDR3 is 15 amino acids. The germline V gene has CDR1 MNHNS and CDR2 SASEGT. The CDR3 spells CARRIGQGDSYEQYF. The CDR3 DNA reads as TGTGCCAGGAGAATAGGACAGGGTGATTCCTACGAGCAGTACTTC.

The chain links TRBV5-1 to TRBJ1-4, with 11 bases matching TRBD1. Germline trimming cut 8 bases from V and 6 bases from J; bases unmatched to any gene: 6. The CDR3 spans 14 residues. Germline CDR1 and CDR2: SGHRS and YFSETQ. CDR3 residues: CASRKDRGHEKLFF. The CDR3 DNA sequence: TGCGCCAGTCGAAAGGACAGGGGGCATGAAAAACTGTTTTTT. The full variable domain, in which reference TRBV5-1 and TRBJ1-4 provide the parts outside the CDR3, is KAGVTQTPRYLIKTRGQQVTLSCSPISGHRSVSWYQQTPGQGLQFLFEYFSETQRNKGNFPGRFSGRQFSNSRSEMNVSTLELGDSALYLCASRKDRGHEKLFFGSGTQLSVL.

J is TRBJ2-1 and V is TRBV10-3, with D possibly matching TRBD2 (5 bases). This CDR3 region has 15 residues. Germline CDR1 ENHRY, CDR2 SYGVKD. V gave up 0 bases and J gave up 4 bases, with 10 bases separating them. The CDR3 spells CAISESTSRYNEQFF. DNA of the CDR3: TGTGCCATCAGTGAGTCTACTAGTAGGTACAATGAGCAGTTCTTC.

V usage is TRBV7-2 and J usage is TRBJ1-1, with 9 bases identical to TRBD1. The junction had 8 bases not matched to a gene; V was cut back by 1 base and J by 11 bases. The CDR3 is made up of 14 amino acids. Germline CDR1 and CDR2: SGHTA and FQGNSA. CDR3 sequence (DNA): TGTGCCAGCAGCTTAGAGACAGGGGGTGGGAAGGCTTTCTTT. Residues: CASSLETGGGKAFF.

The genes are TRBV7-9 and TRBJ1-5, with D possibly being TRBD1 (5 bases). The V gene's germline CDR1 is SEHNR and CDR2 FQNEAQ (reference sequence). V lost 1 base to trimming and J lost 2 bases, with 9 bases between them. CDR3 length: 15 amino acids. The CDR3 protein is CASSLGDRGNQPQHF. The DNA for the CDR3 is TGTGCCAGCAGCTTAGGAGACAGAGGCAATCAGCCCCAGCATTTT. Full variable domain (remainder filled in from reference TRBV7-9 and TRBJ1-5): DTGVSQNPRHKITKRGQNVTFRCDPISEHNRLYWYRQTLGQGPEFLTYFQNEAQLEKSRLLSDRFSAERPKGSFSTLEIQRTEQGDSAMYLCASSLGDRGNQPQHFGDGTRLSIL.

V is TRBV9 and J is TRBJ1-1; no clear D gene. The V gene's germline CDR1 is SGDLS and CDR2 YYNGEE. The CDR3 sequence is 13 residues long. V was clipped by 1 base and J by 1 base, with 5 bases between them. The CDR3 DNA reads TGTGCCAGCAGCGTATCGGGGAACACTGAAGCTTTCTTT. This sequence encodes CASSVSGNTEAFF.

The rearrangement uses TRBV11-1 and TRBJ2-5; D perhaps matches TRBD2 (6 bases). CDR1 is SGHAT and CDR2 is FQDESV in the germline V gene (reference sequence). The CDR3 covers 15 residues. V was clipped by 0 bases and J by 5 bases, with 13 bases between them. This CDR3 is CASSLAGGIRETQYF. The CDR3 DNA reads as TGTGCCAGCAGCTTAGCCGGAGGGATACGGGAGACCCAGTACTTC.

The V and J genes are TRBV6-1 and TRBJ2-7, with 9 bases aligning to TRBD1. The germline gives CDR1 MNHNS, CDR2 SASEGT. This CDR3 has 14 amino acids. V shed 6 bases and J 2 bases; nucleotides not matched to a gene: 5. In DNA form, the CDR3 reads TGTGCCAGCAGCCCCGGGACAGGGCCCTACGAGCAGTACTTC. Protein sequence: CASSPGTGPYEQYF.